This TCR beta chain emerged from a study of blood T cell repertoires in COVID-19 (dated by TCRdb to the early 2020s). With regard to the full study: Samples from collaborators originated in the United States, Italy and Spain and spanned both the acute and convalescent phases of COVID-19. The material from the prospective study consisted of cDNA or gDNA derived from T cells, B-cell-depleted T cells, or PBMCs. Deeply sampled blood TCRbeta repertoires from subjects exposed to, actively infected with, or recovered from COVID-19 were included in the dataset. A freely available public database, intended as a resource for researchers studying the immune response to SARS-CoV-2, is where the repertoires were released. Samples were obtained from the ongoing ImmuneRACE study (first 160 participants) and from some 1,200 subjects provided by 6 global collaborators. The sample metadata nearly always contained a de-identified subject ID, COVID-19 status, age in years and sex. HLA class I and class II types, where available, came from metadata supplied by the sample provider rather than from assay-based typing.

Broad study findings and their caveats: The quantity of clinical and demographic metadata differed by source and by participant and was supplied without curation.

For this clone: The specificity of this receptor is unknown. Base qualities are not at hand, and no much larger clone is one base apart.

TCRbeta CDR3 regions were amplified from genomic DNA using the immunoSEQ Assay, a bias-controlled multiplex PCR. On the authors' methods: The number of nucleated cells in each sample was estimated from the amplification of reference gene primers within the assay. Sequence reads were collapsed and filtered to measure the absolute abundance of every unique TCRbeta CDR3 rearrangement. Productive Simpson clonality was computed per sample as the square root of Simpson's diversity index over productive rearrangements. Drawn from immuneACCESS, this table holds only the in-frame rearrangements with V and J called that TCRdb kept. Clones are partly lost; checked studies trace under half to an unresolved V gene and leave the rest unexplained. V, J and clone size were drawn from that table, and D and trimming were deduced from the DNA. The sample table records about 160,000 clones; roughly 84% of these occur just once. Roughly 2.9% of the sample belongs to the ten largest clones.

The germline V gene (reference sequence) specifies SGHNT as CDR1 and YYREEE as CDR2. The germline V and J ends show losses of 0 bases and 5 bases respectively, and no gene match explains 7 bases of the junction. The CDR3 holds 15 amino acids from the cysteine to the phenylalanine. The CDR3 DNA has 45 bases and is translated from base 1. Collaborating institutions collected whole blood in K2EDTA tubes following their own protocols. For TCRbeta analysis, collaborators shipped samples as frozen whole blood, isolated PBMCs, or DNA extracted from either of those sample types. Sequencing used peripheral blood. This clonotype was sampled from a woman in her sixties with acute or convalescent COVID-19. The chain links TRBV5-4 with TRBJ1-2, with 7 middle bases fitting TRBD1. The nucleotides are TGTGCCAGCAGCTTGGCGGACAGGCCCCTTTATGGCTACACCTTC. It codes for CASSLADRPLYGYTF.